A single sample is the source of the 14 T cell receptor beta chains below, sequenced in a study of cytomegalovirus exposure and HLA in healthy donors. This table comes from immunoSEQ multiplex PCR, and its TCRdb copy is limited to in-frame clones, with some not included. Among around 71,000 clones listed, roughly 94% were seen once. Material: PBMCs. These receptors were collected from a young man in good health and CMV-seropositive.

This chain connects TRBV6-5 to TRBJ2-1; D is unclear. The CDR3 consists of 14 residues. Germline V gene lookup returns CDR1 MNHEY and CDR2 SVGAGI. The germline V and J ends were trimmed by 7 bases and 0 bases, with 10 bases remaining between them. This CDR3 reads CASKRQVSYNEQFF. CDR3 coding DNA: TGTGCCAGCAAACGGCAGGTCTCCTACAATGAGCAGTTCTTC.

This clone was seen a single time. The chain has TRBV19 and TRBJ1-1, with 10 bases that match TRBD1. Per germline, CDR1 LNHDA and CDR2 SQIVND (reference sequence). The ends lost 4 bases at V and 11 bases at J; junction bases unmatched: 7. This CDR3 contains 13 residues. This CDR3 reads CASSNGGTGDAFF. The CDR3 nucleotides are TGTGCCAGTAGTAACGGTGGGACAGGGGATGCTTTCTTT.

The chain combines TRBV10-3 with TRBJ2-5; a possible D gene is TRBD1 (8 bases). The CDR3 runs to 13 residues. Per the germline V gene, CDR1 is ENHRY and CDR2 is SYGVKD. Trimming stripped 6 bases from V and 5 bases from J, with 13 bases between. The CDR3 sequence: CAIRAQGGETQYF. The CDR3 DNA follows: TGTGCCATCAGGGCACAGGGGGGGGAGACCCAGTACTTC.

The chain is built from TRBV7-9 and TRBJ1-2; 7 bases map to TRBD1. With 5 bases clipped from V and 7 bases from J, the junction kept 13 bases outside the gene matches. CDR3 length equals 15 residues. Per germline, CDR1 SEHNR and CDR2 FQNEAQ (reference sequence). CDR3 bases: TGTGCCAGCAGCCCCCCACTTGACAGGGTCAGTGGCTACACCTTC. This encodes CASSPPLDRVSGYTF.

The CDR3 region has the DNA TGTGCCAGCAGTGAAGCGCTGGGGCTGCTAAACACCATATATTTT. This translates into CASSEALGLLNTIYF. The chain joins TRBV2 to TRBJ1-3; a possible D gene is TRBD1 (5 bases). Per the germline V gene, CDR1 is SNHLY and CDR2 is FYNNEI. The CDR3 consists of 15 residues. With 0 bases removed from V and 6 bases from J, the gap between germline ends came to 12 bases. The complete variable domain, with remaining parts taken from reference TRBV2 and TRBJ1-3, reads EPEVTQTPSHQVTQMGQEVILRCVPISNHLYFYWYRQILGQKVEFLVSFYNNEISEKSEIFDDQFSVERPDGSNFTLKIRSTKLEDSAMYFCASSEALGLLNTIYFGEGSWLTVV.

The CDR3 sequence is CASSARGGTSGYNEQFF. The CDR3 DNA reads as TGTGCCAGCAGCGCTCGGGGGGGGACTAGCGGATACAATGAGCAGTTCTTC. This rearrangement joins TRBV9 to TRBJ2-1, with TRBD2 matching over 11 bases. CDR1 SGDLS and CDR2 YYNGEE come from the germline V gene. The CDR3 extends over 17 amino acids. Trimming removed 3 bases from V and 4 bases from J; junction bases left unmatched: 9.

This chain links TRBV28 with TRBJ1-2; D uncertain. This CDR3 comprises 11 residues. Germline V lookup: CDR1 MDHEN, CDR2 SYDVKM. Trimming took off 3 bases at V and 5 bases at J, with 4 bases between the two ends. The CDR3 spells CASSFRYGYTF. DNA of the CDR3: TGTGCCAGCAGTTTTCGTTATGGCTACACCTTC.

The chain combines TRBV7-6 with TRBJ1-1; maybe TRBD1 (6 bases). The CDR3 has 13 residues. V lost 7 bases and J lost 1, with 10 bases in between. CDR1 and CDR2 (germline): SGHVS, FNYEAQ. The CDR3 sequence: CASMRQENTEAFF. The CDR3 bases are TGTGCCAGCATGCGACAGGAGAACACTGAAGCTTTCTTT.

V is TRBV5-1 and J is TRBJ2-7, with 12 bases that match TRBD2. Germline V lookup: CDR1 SGHRS, CDR2 YFSETQ. Unmatched junction bases numbered 5, after V lost 5 bases and J lost 5 bases. The CDR3 consists of 14 residues. The CDR3 region is CASRTSGSNHEQYF. The DNA of the CDR3 is TGCGCCAGCAGGACTAGCGGGAGTAACCACGAGCAGTACTTC.

The CDR3 nucleotides are TGTGCCAGCAGCCTTCTAGCGGGGGCCCCCACAGATACGCAGTATTTT. The encoded protein is CASSLLAGAPTDTQYF. The chain joins TRBV5-5 to TRBJ2-3; 10 bases line up with TRBD2. This CDR3 contains 16 residues. After removal of 4 bases from V and 2 bases from J, the junction contained 7 bases not matched to a gene. Germline CDR1 is SGHKS and CDR2 is YYEKEE (reference sequence).

This sequence joins TRBV7-8 and TRBJ1-6, with D possibly matching TRBD1 (6 bases). The V gene lost 5 bases and the J gene lost 1 base, with 12 bases spanning the gap. CDR1 is SGHVS and CDR2 is FQNEAQ in the germline V gene. The CDR3 totals 16 residues. CDR3 bases: TGTGCCAGCAGCCGAAAAACAGGGTCCTATAATTCACCCCTCCACTTT. As protein: CASSRKTGSYNSPLHF. The whole variable domain, remainder taken from reference TRBV7-8 and TRBJ1-6, is GAGVSQSPRYKVAKRGQDVALRCDPISGHVSLFWYQQALGQGPEFLTYFQNEAQLDKSGLPSDRFFAERPEGSVSTLKIQRTQQEDSAVYLCASSRKTGSYNSPLHFGNGTRLTVT.

The J gene is TRBJ2-2, the V gene TRBV11-2, with no clear D. V dropped 5 bases and J dropped 4 bases, with 14 bases sitting between them. From germline, CDR1 is SGHAT and CDR2 FQNNGV. The CDR3 covers 15 residues. The CDR3 DNA is TGTGCCAGCAGCCTCACAGTGGTCCTCACCGGGGAGCTGTTTTTT. It encodes CASSLTVVLTGELFF.

The V and J genes are TRBV5-6 and TRBJ1-6, with TRBD1 identical over 9 bases. The V gene's germline CDR1 is SGHDT and CDR2 YYEEEE. The trim removed 3 bases at V and 6 bases at J, leaving 4 bases unmatched. This CDR3 is built from 15 residues. DNA for the CDR3: TGTGCCAGCAGCTGGGGGACAGGGCTTAATTCACCCCTCCACTTT. It encodes CASSWGTGLNSPLHF.

This chain joins TRBV5-1 and TRBJ2-7, with TRBD1 matching over 7 bases. Germline CDR1 SGHRS, CDR2 YFSETQ. J lost 3 bases, V lost 4 bases, and 7 bases had no gene match. This CDR3 spans 14 amino acids. The CDR3 coding sequence is TGCGCCAGCAGCGCGTGGGACAGATACTACGAGCAGTACTTC. Residues: CASSAWDRYYEQYF.